Shown below are 9 T cell receptor beta chains from a single sample sequenced in a study of blood T cell repertoires in COVID-19. Libraries were prepared by immunoSEQ multiplex PCR; TCRdb keeps only in-frame clonotypes and omits some of them. The sample contains under 350,000 clones, roughly 80% of which appear only once. Sequencing was carried out using peripheral blood. These receptors were taken from a man between 60 and 75 years old who had recovered from COVID-19.

The chain joins TRBV6-5 to TRBJ1-5; 8 bases fit TRBD1. Germline V gives CDR1 MNHEY, CDR2 SVGAGI. V shed 11 bases, J shed 5 bases, and the junction held 8 bases outside the gene matches. The CDR3 spans 13 residues. The CDR3 spells CAGNRGIDQPQHF. In DNA, the CDR3 is TGTGCCGGCAACAGGGGGATAGATCAGCCCCAGCATTTT.

This clone was counted only a few times. V gene TRBV9 combines with J gene TRBJ2-1; 10 positions match TRBD2. CDR3 length equals 19 residues. The germline V gene encodes CDR1 SGDLS and CDR2 YYNGEE. With 0 bases clipped from V and 3 bases from J, the junction kept 12 bases outside the gene matches. The CDR3 spells CASSVEQAPGTSVYNEQFF. Here the CDR3 DNA reads TGTGCCAGCAGCGTAGAGCAGGCGCCCGGGACTAGCGTCTACAATGAGCAGTTCTTC.

This clone was seen just once. V is TRBV15 and J is TRBJ2-1, with 11 bases identical to TRBD1. The CDR3 is made up of 15 amino acids. V was pared by 4 bases and J by 8 bases, with 7 bases of the junction left unmatched. Germline V gene sequence: CDR1 LNHNV, CDR2 YYDKDF (reference sequence). The DNA of the CDR3 is TGTGCCACCAGCACCCGGGACAGGGGGTTCGATGAGCAGTTCTTC. It specifies CATSTRDRGFDEQFF.

The V and J genes are TRBV7-2 and TRBJ1-5; no reliable D call. Deletions cut 1 base from V and 1 base from J, with 8 bases between. Germline V gene lookup returns CDR1 SGHTA and CDR2 FQGNSA. The CDR3 runs 15 residues. This chain's CDR3 is CASSLGGVSNQPQHF. CDR3 in DNA: TGTGCCAGCAGCTTAGGGGGAGTGAGCAATCAGCCCCAGCATTTT.

The chain is built from TRBV20-1 and TRBJ2-2, with TRBD2 matching over 10 bases. The CDR3 has 15 residues. V dropped 3 bases and J dropped 4; count of bases not matched to a gene: 5. The germline gives CDR1 DFQATT, CDR2 SNEGSKA (reference sequence). CDR3 sequence reads: CSASSGTSVTGELFF. The CDR3 coding sequence is TGCAGTGCTAGTTCCGGGACTAGCGTCACCGGGGAGCTGTTTTTT.

The chain couples TRBV2 to TRBJ1-6, with TRBD1 as a possible D gene (6 bases). The germline V gene encodes CDR1 SNHLY and CDR2 FYNNEI. The CDR3 has 15 residues. Trimming took 6 bases from V and 7 from J, leaving 16 bases between them. CDR3 nucleotides: TGTGCCAGCAGCCCCACAGGGTTCGAAAATTCACCCCTCCACTTT. This gives the protein CASSPTGFENSPLHF. Full variable domain (remainder filled in from reference TRBV2 and TRBJ1-6): EPEVTQTPSHQVTQMGQEVILRCVPISNHLYFYWYRQILGQKVEFLVSFYNNEISEKSEIFDDQFSVERPDGSNFTLKIRSTKLEDSAMYFCASSPTGFENSPLHFGNGTRLTVT.

The chain recombines TRBV30 with TRBJ2-7, with a possible D match to TRBD2 (7 bases). V was clipped by 3 bases and J by 2 bases, with 11 bases between them. The CDR3 has 13 residues. The germline V gene has CDR1 GTSNPN and CDR2 SVGIG (reference sequence). In DNA, the CDR3 is TGTGCCTGGAGGGCGGGGGCCCCCTACGAGCAGTACTTC. The encoded protein is CAWRAGAPYEQYF. Supplemented by reference TRBV30 and TRBJ2-7, the full variable domain reads SQTIHQWPATLVQPVGSPLSLECTVEGTSNPNLYWYRQAAGRGLQLLFYSVGIGQISSEVPQNLSASRPQDRQFILSSKKLLLSDSGFYLCAWRAGAPYEQYFGPGTRLTVT.

The rearrangement links TRBV3-1 (or the pseudogene TRBV3-2) to TRBJ2-6, with 9 bases that match TRBD1. The CDR3 contains 19 residues. J lost 4 bases, V lost 4 bases, and 14 bases had no gene match. CDR1 and CDR2 from the germline V gene are LGHDT and YNNKEL (reference sequence). The CDR3 bases are TGTGCCAGCAGCCCCCTACCGGGACAGGGTGCACCCGGGGCCAACGTCCTGACTTTC. It codes for CASSPLPGQGAPGANVLTF.

This clone was detected only a few times. The rearrangement links TRBV18 to TRBJ1-6; perhaps TRBD1 as D (6 bases). This CDR3 has 14 residues. CDR1 and CDR2 (germline): KGHSH, LQKENI. V lost 5 bases and J 9 bases, leaving 14 bases between the germline ends. CDR3 residues: CASSAAQGGSPLHF. CDR3 DNA sequence: TGTGCCAGCTCAGCTGCCCAAGGGGGTTCACCCCTCCACTTT.